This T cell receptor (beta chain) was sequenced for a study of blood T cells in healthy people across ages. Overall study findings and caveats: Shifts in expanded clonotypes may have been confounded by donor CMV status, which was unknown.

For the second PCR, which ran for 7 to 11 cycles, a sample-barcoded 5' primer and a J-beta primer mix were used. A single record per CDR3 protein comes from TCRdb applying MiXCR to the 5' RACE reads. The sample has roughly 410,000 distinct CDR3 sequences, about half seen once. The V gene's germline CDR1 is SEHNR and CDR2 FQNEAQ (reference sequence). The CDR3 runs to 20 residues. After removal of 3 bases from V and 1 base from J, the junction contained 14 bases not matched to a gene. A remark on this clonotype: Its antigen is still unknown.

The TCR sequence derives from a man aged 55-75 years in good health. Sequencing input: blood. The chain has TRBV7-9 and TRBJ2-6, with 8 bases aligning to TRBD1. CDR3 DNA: TGTGCCAGCAGCTTGTTGAGATCGACAGGGGAGAGGTCTGGGGCCAACGTCCTGACTTTC. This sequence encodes CASSLLRSTGERSGANVLTF.